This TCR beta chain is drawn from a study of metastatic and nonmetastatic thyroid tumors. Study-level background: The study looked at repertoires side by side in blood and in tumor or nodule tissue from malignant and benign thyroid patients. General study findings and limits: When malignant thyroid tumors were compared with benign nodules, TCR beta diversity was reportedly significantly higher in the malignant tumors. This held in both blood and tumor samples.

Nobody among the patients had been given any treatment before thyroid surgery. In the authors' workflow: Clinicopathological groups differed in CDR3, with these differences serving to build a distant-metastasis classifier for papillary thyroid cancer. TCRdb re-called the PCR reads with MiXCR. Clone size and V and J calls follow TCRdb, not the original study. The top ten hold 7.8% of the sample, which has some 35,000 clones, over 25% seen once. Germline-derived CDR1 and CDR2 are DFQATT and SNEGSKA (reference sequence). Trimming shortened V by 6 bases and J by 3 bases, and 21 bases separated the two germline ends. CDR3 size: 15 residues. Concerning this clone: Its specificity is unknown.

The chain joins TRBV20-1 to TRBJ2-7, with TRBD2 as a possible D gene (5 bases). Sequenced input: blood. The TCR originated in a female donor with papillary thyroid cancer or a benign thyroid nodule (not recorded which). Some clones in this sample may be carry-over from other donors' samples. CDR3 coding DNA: TGCAGTGCGAGTGGCCGGGATGGTCTGATCTACGAGCAGTACTTC. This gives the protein CSASGRDGLIYEQYF.